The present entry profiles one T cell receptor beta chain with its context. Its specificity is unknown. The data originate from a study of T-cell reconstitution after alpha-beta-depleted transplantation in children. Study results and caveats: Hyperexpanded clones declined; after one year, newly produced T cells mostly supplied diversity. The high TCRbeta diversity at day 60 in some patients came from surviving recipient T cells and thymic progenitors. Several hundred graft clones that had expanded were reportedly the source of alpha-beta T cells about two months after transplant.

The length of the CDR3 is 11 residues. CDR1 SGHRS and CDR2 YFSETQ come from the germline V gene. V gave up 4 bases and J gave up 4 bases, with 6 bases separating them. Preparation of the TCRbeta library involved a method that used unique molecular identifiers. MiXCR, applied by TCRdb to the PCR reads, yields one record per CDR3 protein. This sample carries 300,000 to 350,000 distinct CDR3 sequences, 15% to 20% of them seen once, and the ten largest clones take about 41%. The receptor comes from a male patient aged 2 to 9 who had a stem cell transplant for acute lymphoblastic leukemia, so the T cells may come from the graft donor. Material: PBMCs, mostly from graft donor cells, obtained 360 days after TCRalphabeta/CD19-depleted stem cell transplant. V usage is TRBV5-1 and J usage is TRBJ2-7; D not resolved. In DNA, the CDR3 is TGCGCCAGCAGCCACGGGTACGAGCAGTACTTC. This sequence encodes CASSHGYEQYF.